This TCR beta chain was found in a study of T-cell reconstitution after alpha-beta-depleted transplantation in children. Study outcomes and limitations: Expanded clones from the graft, numbering several hundred, reportedly supplied alpha-beta T cells about two months after transplant. From newly produced T cells came most of the T-cell counts and diversity one year after transplant. Surviving recipient T cells and intrathymic progenitors accounted for some patients' high TCRbeta diversity at day 60.

Germline V gives CDR1 DFQATT, CDR2 SNEGSKA (reference sequence). V trimming: 6 bases; J trimming: 7 bases; junction bases outside the gene matches: 7. The CDR3 consists of 13 residues. This clonotype has at least ten counts. Its specificity is unknown. Molecular barcoding with unique molecular identifiers was used for the TCRbeta library. In TCRdb, the PCR reads were re-called with MiXCR into one record per CDR3 protein. The table shows 44,000 or so distinct CDR3 sequences, with about 10% occurring only once. Sequencing used PBMCs, mostly from graft donor cells, obtained 60 days after TCRalphabeta/CD19-depleted stem cell transplant. This sequence originates from a male patient under 10 years old who had a stem cell transplant for chronic granulomatous disease, so the T cells may come from the graft donor. This chain joins TRBV20-1 and TRBJ1-5; 9 bases fit TRBD1. CDR3 bases: TGCAGTGCGAGACAGGGGGAGATACAGCCCCAGCATTTT. It yields the protein CSARQGEIQPQHF.